This T cell receptor beta chain was found in a study of blood T cell repertoires in COVID-19. Only in-frame clones appear in the TCRdb table, and some are missing; sequencing was by immunoSEQ multiplex PCR. This sample has about 170,000 clones, with around 85% found just once. Trimming left V 0 bases short and J 0 bases short, with 6 bases between. This CDR3 region has 15 residues. The germline CDR1 and CDR2 sequences are MNHEY and SVGAGI. The receptor comes from a woman of 80 years or more with COVID-19, enrolled during active disease. The rearrangement links TRBV6-5 to TRBJ1-3; no definite D call. Sequencing was carried out using peripheral blood. Written as DNA, the CDR3 is TGTGCCAGCAGTTACTCGGGCAGCTCTGGAAACACCATATATTTT. Residues: CASSYSGSSGNTIYF.